This T cell receptor (beta chain) was retrieved from a study of T cell responses to AZD1222 COVID-19 vaccine. Broader study findings: Recipients of AZD1222 seropositive at baseline numbered only 6 or 7. Unmutated regions of variants are reportedly targeted by nearly half of spike-specific TCRs. Clonal diversity may have been underestimated in mostly white British donors. Spike-specific TCR breadth and depth were elevated following two AZD1222 doses.

Using immunoSEQ multiplex PCR, the repertoire was profiled, and TCRdb retains in-frame clones only, with some absent. The table has about 150,000 clones, roughly 89% seen once. V lost 0 bases and J lost 2; bases outside the gene matches: 5. CDR1 is SGDLS, CDR2 YYNGEE, per germline. This CDR3 region has 17 residues. As concerns this clone: Antigen: not known.

The receptor was isolated from an adult in good health. The chain uses TRBV9 and TRBJ2-6, with TRBD1 matching 7 bases. The sequences come from peripheral blood, collected on day 0 of AZD1222 vaccination. CDR3 in DNA: TGTGCCAGCAGCGTAGCTAGGGGGACAGCTGGGGCCAACGTCCTGACTTTC. It specifies CASSVARGTAGANVLTF. The full variable domain, rest sourced from reference TRBV9 and TRBJ2-6, is DSGVTQTPKHLITATGQRVTLRCSPRSGDLSVYWYQQSLDQGLQFLIQYYNGEERAKGNILERFSAQQFPDLHSELNLSSLELGDSALYFCASSVARGTAGANVLTFGAGSRLTVL.